This TCR beta chain originates from a study of shared clonotypes between healthy human individuals. Across the whole study: Each donor contributed plates that comprised three CD4 naive, three CD4 memory, two CD8 naive and one CD8 memory.

CDR1 SGHRS and CDR2 YFSETQ come from the germline V gene. The CDR3 is 14 residues long. J lost 3 bases, V lost 7 bases, and 10 bases had no gene match. Each subset's genomic DNA was split evenly across several immunoSEQ plates. Repertoires were generated with immunoSEQ multiplex PCR, while TCRdb's copy carries only in-frame clones and drops some. The sample contains about 680,000 clones, about 90% of which appear only once. Cells designated naive CD8 were CD45RO-negative and were positively selected for CCR7, with terminally differentiated effector memory CD45RA+ cells excluded. This rearrangement joins TRBV5-1 to TRBJ2-7; 7 nucleotides line up with TRBD2. The receptor was isolated from a man aged 25 to 40 in good health. The sequencing input was naive CD8+ T cells sorted from blood. The CDR3 reads CASRETWEGYEQYF. DNA for the CDR3: TGCGCCAGCCGCGAGACCTGGGAGGGCTACGAGCAGTACTTC.